A selection of T cell receptor beta chains follows, all from one sample in a study of OX40 agonist ivuxolimab in advanced cancers. Data came from immunoSEQ multiplex PCR; TCRdb stores just in-frame clones and leaves some out. The repertoire holds 90,000 to 100,000 clones, with about 91% as singletons. The starting material was CD4+ or CD8+ T cells sorted from blood, obtained in a trial of the OX40 agonist ivuxolimab. The receptors stem from an adult with an advanced solid tumor such as melanoma, head and neck, liver or kidney cancer. Both conserved end residues are part of each CDR3.

j_call v_call cdr3_aa
TRBJ1-6 TRBV7-3 CASSLMGRQENSPLHF
TRBJ1-3 TRBV30 CAWTGGFGNTIYF
TRBJ1-1 TRBV7-8 CASSLTVNTEAFF
TRBJ2-1 TRBV7-6 CASSHTSMPEQFF
TRBJ1-2 TRBV9 CASSVGPGTELRGYTF
TRBJ2-2 TRBV7-9 CASSVEGVNTGELFF
TRBJ1-3 TRBV2 CASSFRGGNTIYF
TRBJ2-3 TRBV25-1 CASSDLGATDTQYF
TRBJ1-3 TRBV5-1 CASSLWTDPGNTIYF
TRBJ2-7 TRBV27 CASSFRGISYEQYF
TRBJ2-2 TRBV9 CASSERSNTGELFF
TRBJ2-6 TRBV5-4 CASSLGGTRLSGSGANVLTF
TRBJ1-2 TRBV10-3 CAISQGGTGVGGYTF
TRBJ2-5 TRBV9 CASTKGIQGETQYF
TRBJ2-2 TRBV6-6 CASSLTVRDTGELFF
TRBJ1-5 TRBV6-5 CASSGQSDQPQHF
TRBJ1-1 TRBV10-3 CAILGGQEGLNTEAFF
TRBJ1-1 TRBV4-2 CASSQDRGAPNTEAFF
TRBJ1-5 TRBV19 CASSNTVNSNQPQHF
TRBJ2-5 TRBV6-4 CASTTGQGGWGETQYF
TRBJ2-7 TRBV7-9 CASSLQGYEQYF
TRBJ1-1 TRBV7-9 CASSLAGGRGVEAFF
TRBJ2-5 TRBV5-4 CASQKLSDQETQYF
TRBJ2-7 TRBV5-1 CASSSEPGLADEQYF
TRBJ1-1 TRBV5-1 CASRTENTEAFF
TRBJ1-3 TRBV11-2 CASSSLKGVGNTIYF
TRBJ2-5 TRBV19 CASSIKTAQETQYF
TRBJ1-2 TRBV6-1 CASSEAGTGMIYF
TRBJ2-2 TRBV7-9 CASSPFSGGPTGELFF
TRBJ1-5 TRBV28 CASSEIGNQPQHF
TRBJ2-1 TRBV28 CASSLGLGNEQFF
TRBJ2-3 TRBV10-3 CAISDRGDTQYF
TRBJ2-5 TRBV10-3 CAIRALGTETQYF
TRBJ1-6 TRBV7-9 CASSRQVDSPLHF
TRBJ1-2 TRBV4-2 CASSQPGSNYGYTF
TRBJ1-6 TRBV18 CASSAQAYNSPLHF
TRBJ1-3 TRBV7-8 CASSLSNGGVNTIYF
TRBJ2-3 TRBV18 CASSRSGGGLGTDTQYF
TRBJ2-7 TRBV28 CASSRSAYEQYF
TRBJ1-5 TRBV6-1 CASSGQNSNQPQHF
TRBJ2-5 TRBV4-1 CASSQDVASGYETQYF